This T cell receptor (beta chain) was sequenced in a study of T cells in Graves' hyperthyroidism and ophthalmopathy. Germline assignment: CDR1 DFQATT and CDR2 SNEGSKA (reference sequence). The length of the CDR3 is 11 residues. With 1 base removed from V and 8 bases from J, the gap between germline ends came to 8 bases. Using RNA transcripts as the source, TCR beta CDR3 regions were amplified. HTBI primers were used for first-round RT-PCR of the TCR CDR3. MiXCR, run by TCRdb on the multiplex PCR reads, gives a single entry per CDR3 protein. Among about 250,000 distinct CDR3 sequences, about 25% were seen once, and the ten largest hold about a third. This clonotype was counted many times. The antigen remains unidentified. Study findings and constraints: Blood also carried most thyroid clonotypes expanded above 0.001.

The chain combines TRBV20-1 with TRBJ1-1, with D uncertain. The specimen was blood. The clonotype originates from a woman aged 40 to 50 with Graves' ophthalmopathy. The CDR3 DNA sequence: TGCAGTGCTAGAGCTCGGCTCGAAGCTTTCTTT. Residues: CSARARLEAFF.